The 22 T cell receptor beta chains reported below all come from one sample, sequenced in a study of blood T cell repertoires in COVID-19. Profiled with immunoSEQ multiplex PCR; TCRdb holds only in-frame clones, not every one. The data show nearly 350,000 clones, with over 70% seen just once and under 3% held by the top ten. The material sequenced was peripheral blood. The source of these receptors is a man between 25 and 39 years old with active or convalescent COVID-19.

The chain carries TRBV2 and TRBJ1-3, with 8 bases matching TRBD1. CDR1 and CDR2 from the germline V gene are SNHLY and FYNNEI. The CDR3 consists of 18 residues. J lost 6 bases, V lost 2 bases, and 15 bases had no gene match. The CDR3 DNA reads as TGTGCCAGCAGTGAACCCACCGGGACAGGCAATGTCCTAAACACCATATATTTT. Translation gives CASSEPTGTGNVLNTIYF. The entire variable domain, with the rest obtained from reference TRBV2 and TRBJ1-3, is as follows: EPEVTQTPSHQVTQMGQEVILRCVPISNHLYFYWYRQILGQKVEFLVSFYNNEISEKSEIFDDQFSVERPDGSNFTLKIRSTKLEDSAMYFCASSEPTGTGNVLNTIYFGEGSWLTVV.

The V and J genes are TRBV6-5 and TRBJ1-2; 7 bases fit TRBD1. V lost 7 bases and J lost 4; bases outside the gene matches: 9. Germline-derived CDR1 and CDR2 are MNHEY and SVGAGI. The CDR3 has 14 amino acids. The DNA of the CDR3 is TGTGCCAGCAATATCAGACAGGGTGGCTATGGCTACACCTTC. Residues: CASNIRQGGYGYTF.

The chain combines TRBV4-3 with TRBJ1-1; tentative D call: TRBD1 (6 bases). Trimming stripped 2 bases from V and 1 base from J, with 17 bases between. CDR3 length: 17 residues. The germline CDR1 and CDR2 sequences are LGHNA and YSLEER. This chain's CDR3 is CASSQSIMGAQNTEAFF. CDR3 DNA sequence: TGCGCCAGCAGCCAATCTATTATGGGGGCACAGAACACTGAAGCTTTCTTT.

This chain links TRBV15 with TRBJ2-7; 11 nucleotides line up with TRBD1. The length of the CDR3 is 15 residues. Germline-derived CDR1 and CDR2 are LNHNV and YYDKDF (reference sequence). Germline trimming cut 4 bases from V and 4 bases from J; bases unmatched to any gene: 6. The chain's CDR3 is CATSTPGQGAYEQYF. The CDR3 region has the DNA TGTGCCACCAGCACCCCCGGACAGGGGGCGTACGAGCAGTACTTC.

CDR3 residues: CASSLSLRTGRGNQPQHF. The CDR3, as DNA: TGTGCCAGCAGCTTATCCCTAAGGACAGGGAGGGGCAATCAGCCCCAGCATTTT. This sequence joins TRBV7-3 and TRBJ1-5, with 8 bases aligning to TRBD1. This CDR3 has 18 amino acids. Trimming at V came to 2 bases and at J to 2 bases, leaving 11 bases not matched to a gene. Germline V gene data show CDR1 as SGHTA and CDR2 as FQGTGA.

The sample holds a few counts of this clone. The chain combines TRBV4-2 with TRBJ1-2; D is unresolved. This CDR3 spans 18 amino acids. Germline-derived CDR1 and CDR2 are LGHNA and YNFKEQ. Trimming pared 4 bases from V and 3 bases from J, leaving 24 bases between. The CDR3 nucleotides read TGTGCCAGCAGCCCCCTAGGGAGCGACGTCTCTCAGGACTATGGCTACACCTTC. Translated, it gives CASSPLGSDVSQDYGYTF.

V usage is TRBV19 and J usage is TRBJ1-2; D call uncertain. Germline V gene sequence: CDR1 LNHDA, CDR2 SQIVND (reference sequence). Trimming took off 4 bases at V and 1 base at J, with 10 bases between the two ends. The CDR3 has 14 amino acids. The CDR3 loop reads CASSTETHNYGYTF. CDR3 in DNA: TGTGCCAGTAGTACAGAAACTCATAACTATGGCTACACCTTC. Combining the CDR3 with reference TRBV19 and TRBJ1-2 gives the whole variable domain DGGITQSPKYLFRKEGQNVTLSCEQNLNHDAMYWYRQDPGQGLRLIYYSQIVNDFQKGDIAEGYSVSREKKESFPLTVTSAQKNPTAFYLCASSTETHNYGYTFGSGTRLTVV.

The chain recombines TRBV11-3 with TRBJ1-6, with TRBD1 identical over 9 bases. From germline, CDR1 is SGHNT and CDR2 YENEEA. This CDR3 has 14 amino acids. V was clipped by 5 bases and J by 13 bases; unmatched bases: 9. CDR3 amino acids: CASSAGTGKVPLHF. The CDR3 DNA is TGTGCCAGCAGCGCCGGGACAGGGAAGGTGCCCCTCCACTTT.

The CDR3 region is CASSEQGRSNQPQHF. CDR3 sequence (DNA): TGCGCCAGCAGCGAACAGGGTCGTAGCAATCAGCCCCAGCATTTT. The chain links TRBV5-1 to TRBJ1-5, with D possibly matching TRBD1 (6 bases). Per the germline V gene, CDR1 is SGHRS and CDR2 is YFSETQ. Trimming left V 4 bases short and J 0 bases short, with 11 bases between. The CDR3 length is 15 residues.

The chain employs TRBV19 and TRBJ1-2; a weak D match, TRBD1 (5 bases). Trimming cost V 5 bases and J 4 bases, with 20 bases left between them. This CDR3 has 16 amino acids. Per the germline V gene, CDR1 is LNHDA and CDR2 is SQIVND (reference sequence). The CDR3 DNA sequence: TGTGCCAGTAGTTCCAACCGTCTCGACAGAACCTATGGCTACACCTTC. Its translation is CASSSNRLDRTYGYTF.

To note about this clone: At one end, the junction sequence differs from germline, possibly due to a read error. The chain has TRBV7-3 and TRBJ2-5; TRBD2 matches at 12 bases. Germline CDR1 is SGHTA and CDR2 is FQGTGA. The CDR3 has 16 amino acids. The CDR3 sequence is CASSVTGTSGLETQYF. In nucleotides, the CDR3 is TGTGCCAGCAGCGTAACCGGGACTAGCGGGTTAGAGACCCAGTACTTC.

The chain links TRBV18 to TRBJ2-3; D possibly corresponds to TRBD1 (7 bases). Trimming took 1 base from V and 0 from J, leaving 11 bases between them. The CDR3 covers 16 residues. CDR1 is KGHSH and CDR2 is LQKENI in the germline V gene. The CDR3 DNA is TGTGCCAGCTCACCACAGGGGGGACAGAGCACAGATACGCAGTATTTT. It translates to CASSPQGGQSTDTQYF.

The V and J genes are TRBV11-2 and TRBJ2-6, with 8 bases fitting TRBD2. J lost 0 bases, V lost 4 bases, and 11 bases had no gene match. Looked up from germline, CDR1 is SGHAT and CDR2 is FQNNGV. The CDR3 extends over 19 amino acids. In DNA, the CDR3 is TGTGCCAGCAGCTCCCTTGAGTGGCGGGGGGACTCTGGGGCCAACGTCCTGACTTTC. This codes for CASSSLEWRGDSGANVLTF.

The chain has TRBV9 and TRBJ2-2; no definite D call. The V and J ends lost 4 bases and 2 bases respectively, with 12 bases between them. The V gene's germline CDR1 is SGDLS and CDR2 YYNGEE. CDR3 length: 15 residues. CDR3: CASSLLSANTGELFF. The CDR3 nucleotides are TGTGCCAGCAGCCTTTTAAGCGCAAACACCGGGGAGCTGTTTTTT.

The gene calls are TRBV4-1 and TRBJ2-1, with D hard to call. This CDR3 spans 18 amino acids. Germline CDR1 and CDR2: MGHRA and YSYEKL. V was clipped by 4 bases and J by 0 bases, with 19 bases between them. In DNA, the CDR3 is TGCGCCAGCAGCCCCCACCCCCGAGCCGGGTCCTCCTACAATGAGCAGTTCTTC. It encodes CASSPHPRAGSSYNEQFF.

V usage is TRBV6-5 and J usage is TRBJ2-3; no definite D call. Trimming took 2 bases from V and 1 from J, leaving 7 bases between them. Germline CDR1 reads MNHEY; CDR2 reads SVGAGI. The length of the CDR3 is 14 residues. CDR3 in amino acids: CASSYVEGTDTQYF. CDR3 in DNA: TGTGCCAGCAGTTACGTCGAGGGCACAGATACGCAGTATTTT.

The chain combines TRBV28 with TRBJ2-5, with D possibly being TRBD2 (6 bases). The CDR3 has 12 amino acids. CDR1 MDHEN and CDR2 SYDVKM come from the germline V gene. V was trimmed by 9 bases and J by 5 bases, leaving 13 bases between them. Here the CDR3 reads CASTGVVETQYF. In DNA form, the CDR3 reads TGTGCCAGTACGGGAGTGGTCGAGACCCAGTACTTC.

About this clone: Other nucleotide sequences in the sample specify the same CDR3. The chain employs TRBV9 and TRBJ2-1, with 12 nucleotides matching TRBD2. The CDR3 is 15 amino acids. Germline V lookup: CDR1 SGDLS, CDR2 YYNGEE. The V segment lost 4 bases and the J segment 7 bases; nucleotides outside the gene matches: 6. The CDR3 DNA sequence: TGTGCCAGCAGCCCTCGACTAGCGGGAGTTAATGAGCAGTTCTTC. Translating gives CASSPRLAGVNEQFF.

The chain combines TRBV5-1 with TRBJ2-3; 10 positions agree with TRBD2. This CDR3 has 15 amino acids. Germline V CDR1 and CDR2: SGHRS, YFSETQ. V dropped 4 bases and J dropped 2; count of bases not matched to a gene: 4. The CDR3 spells CASSAGLADTDTQYF. CDR3 nucleotide sequence: TGCGCCAGCAGCGCCGGACTAGCGGACACAGATACGCAGTATTTT.

V and J are TRBV18 and TRBJ2-3, with TRBD1 matching over 8 bases. Germline CDR1 is KGHSH and CDR2 is LQKENI. The CDR3 is 15 residues long. Unmatched junction bases numbered 2, after V lost 3 bases and J lost 0 bases. The CDR3 DNA sequence: TGTGCCAGCTCACCCGACAGGGGAAGCACAGATACGCAGTATTTT. This codes for CASSPDRGSTDTQYF.

V gene TRBV21-1 combines with J gene TRBJ2-3; the DNA was not used to check the table's D call, TRBD1. TRBV21-1 is recorded as a pseudogene. The CDR3 length is 13 residues. The CDR3 here is CASSKLRPDTQYF. CDR3 nucleotides: TGTGCCAGCAGCAAACTCAGGCCAGATACGCAGTATTTT.

This chain joins TRBV5-1 and TRBJ1-5, with 10 bases identical to TRBD1. The CDR3 is 15 residues long. Unmatched junction bases numbered 7, after V lost 4 bases and J lost 6 bases. Germline loops: CDR1 SGHRS, CDR2 YFSETQ. The CDR3, as DNA: TGCGCCAGCAGCGCGGGACAGGGGTCCGGTCAGCCCCAGCATTTT. Translated, it gives CASSAGQGSGQPQHF. The full variable domain, its missing parts supplied by reference TRBV5-1 and TRBJ1-5, is KAGVTQTPRYLIKTRGQQVTLSCSPISGHRSVSWYQQTPGQGLQFLFEYFSETQRNKGNFPGRFSGRQFSNSRSEMNVSTLELGDSALYLCASSAGQGSGQPQHFGDGTRLSIL.